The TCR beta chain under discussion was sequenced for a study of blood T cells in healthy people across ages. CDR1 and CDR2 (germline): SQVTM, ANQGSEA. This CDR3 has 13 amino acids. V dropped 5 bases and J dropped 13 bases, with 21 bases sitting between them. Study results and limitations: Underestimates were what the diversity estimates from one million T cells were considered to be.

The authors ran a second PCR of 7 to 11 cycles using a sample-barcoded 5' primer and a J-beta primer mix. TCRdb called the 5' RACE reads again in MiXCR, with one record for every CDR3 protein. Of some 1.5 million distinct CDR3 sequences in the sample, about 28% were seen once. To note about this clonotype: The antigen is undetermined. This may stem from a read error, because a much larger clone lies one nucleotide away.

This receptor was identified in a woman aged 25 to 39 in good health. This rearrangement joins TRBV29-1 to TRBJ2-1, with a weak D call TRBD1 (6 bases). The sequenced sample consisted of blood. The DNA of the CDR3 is TGCAGCGTTTCCGGCTTCAAGGGGGAGACCCAGTTCTTC. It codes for CSVSGFKGETQFF.